The 25 T cell receptor beta chains reported below all come from one sample, sequenced in a study of spatial heterogeneity in lung cancer. General study points: Expanded alpha and beta TCR counts within tumors tracked tumor mutation counts.

Antigens of these TCRs are unknown. Each CDR3 protein is one row after TCRdb ran MiXCR on the 5' RACE reads. The sample lists 9,800 or so distinct CDR3 sequences, 6% to 6.5% occurring once. Time point reported: sample taken at primary tumor resection. This specimen consisted of lung tumor tissue, obtained at surgery. The receptors stem from a male donor with early-stage non-small cell lung cancer.

On this clonotype itself: This beta chain is off target for a library built for alpha chains, so its abundance means little. This rearrangement joins TRBV5-6 to TRBJ2-5; 9 positions match TRBD1. J gave up 5 bases and V 4 bases, and 9 bases lay outside the gene matches. This CDR3 region has 15 residues. Germline CDR1 SGHDT, CDR2 YYEEEE. CDR3 region: CASSRPGTGRETQYF. For the CDR3, the DNA is TGTGCCAGCAGCAGACCCGGGACAGGGCGGGAGACCCAGTACTTC.

This clonotype occurred many times. As an off-target read in a library built for alpha chains, this beta chain has a frequency of little significance. The V gene is TRBV4-1, the J gene TRBJ1-3; 9 positions match TRBD1. The CDR3 contains 16 residues. Germline-derived CDR1 and CDR2 are MGHRA and YSYEKL. J was trimmed by 8 bases and V by 1 base; bases with no gene match: 9. CDR3 nucleotides: TGCGCCAGCAGCCAAGTTCCGGGACAGGGATTATACACCATATATTTT. Translating gives CASSQVPGQGLYTIYF.

In this sample, this clonotype turned up many times. The size of this beta chain means little, since it is a stray read in a library made for alpha chains. V gene TRBV4-1 combines with J gene TRBJ2-1; D possibly corresponds to TRBD2 (5 bases). CDR3 length equals 16 residues. The germline V gene encodes CDR1 MGHRA and CDR2 YSYEKL. V dropped 1 base and J dropped 8 bases, with 18 bases sitting between them. The CDR3 here is CASSQVLPGKRDEQFF. As DNA, the CDR3 is TGCGCCAGCAGCCAAGTTTTGCCGGGGAAAAGGGATGAGCAGTTCTTC.

The sample holds many counts of this clonotype. Found in a library prepared for alpha chains, this beta chain is an off-target read, and its abundance has little meaning. The V and J genes are TRBV28 and TRBJ1-1; D is unclear. The CDR3 length is 13 residues. Germline V lookup: CDR1 MDHEN, CDR2 SYDVKM. V shed 3 bases and J shed 9 bases, with 14 bases lying between them. CDR3 amino acids: CASSFNAVLKAFF. In nucleotides, the CDR3 is TGTGCCAGCAGTTTTAACGCGGTTTTGAAAGCTTTCTTT.

In its sample, this clonotype was seen many times. This beta chain came through as a stray read in a library set up for alpha chains, and its size says little. This chain joins TRBV3-1 and TRBJ1-1; D remains ambiguous. Trimming cost V 1 base and J 1 base, with 4 bases left between them. The CDR3 is 13 amino acids. The germline V gene encodes CDR1 LGHDT and CDR2 YNNKEL (reference sequence). This CDR3 reads CASSQVGNTEAFF. The CDR3 DNA reads TGTGCCAGCAGCCAAGTGGGGAACACTGAAGCTTTCTTT.

This clonotype showed up many times. This beta chain slipped into a library made for alpha chains as a stray read, so its size is not meaningful. The chain combines TRBV7-6 with TRBJ1-1; no reliable D call. Trimming took off 4 bases at V and 1 base at J, with 10 bases between the two ends. The germline V gene encodes CDR1 SGHVS and CDR2 FNYEAQ. The CDR3 loop spans 14 amino acids. This chain's CDR3 is CASSSGTKNTEAFF. Here the CDR3 DNA reads TGTGCCAGCAGCTCCGGAACGAAGAACACTGAAGCTTTCTTT.

This clonotype was observed many times. Because this beta chain is a stray read in a library intended to capture alpha chains, its abundance should not be given much weight. The chain joins TRBV19 to TRBJ2-2; D ambiguous. Germline-derived CDR1 and CDR2 are LNHDA and SQIVND (reference sequence). The V end lost 1 base, the J end lost 4 bases, and 7 bases lay between the germline ends. The CDR3 is 14 residues long. The CDR3, as DNA: TGTGCCAGTAGTATAGTCAGTTCCACCGGGGAGCTGTTTTTT. Amino acids: CASSIVSSTGELFF. Together with reference TRBV19 and TRBJ2-2, the CDR3 gives the full variable domain: DGGITQSPKYLFRKEGQNVTLSCEQNLNHDAMYWYRQDPGQGLRLIYYSQIVNDFQKGDIAEGYSVSREKKESFPLTVTSAQKNPTAFYLCASSIVSSTGELFFGEGSRLTVL.

In its sample, this clonotype was seen many times. Being off target in a library aimed at alpha chains, this beta chain has a size of little meaning. V and J are TRBV4-1 and TRBJ1-2; D remains unclear. The CDR3 spans 15 residues. V lost 1 base and J 5 bases, leaving 14 bases between the germline ends. Germline V gene sequence: CDR1 MGHRA, CDR2 YSYEKL. The CDR3 here is CASSQVSEGRYGYTF. The CDR3 coding sequence is TGCGCCAGCAGCCAAGTAAGCGAGGGCCGATATGGCTACACCTTC.

Many counts were recorded for this clonotype. This beta chain is an unintended read in a library built for alpha chains; its size means little. The chain carries TRBV10-2 and TRBJ1-2; D is unclear. CDR1 is WSHSY and CDR2 is SAAADI in the germline V gene. This CDR3 comprises 16 residues. Trimming removed 2 bases at V and 0 bases at J, with 13 bases between. The CDR3 sequence: CASSENNLGTNYGYTF. The CDR3 DNA follows: TGCGCCAGCAGTGAGAACAATTTAGGGACTAACTATGGCTACACCTTC.

This clonotype came up many times. Little can be read into the size of this beta chain, an off-target read in a library designed for alpha chains. The rearrangement joins TRBV7-9 to TRBJ2-1, with TRBD1 identical over 9 bases. The CDR3 is 16 amino acids. V shed 8 bases and J 6 bases; nucleotides not matched to a gene: 14. Per germline, CDR1 SEHNR and CDR2 FQNEAQ (reference sequence). CDR3 in amino acids: CASSKKTGGRTNEQFF. The DNA of the CDR3 is TGTGCCAGCTCAAAGAAGACAGGGGGAAGGACCAATGAGCAGTTCTTC.

Remarks on this clonotype: Since the library was made to target alpha chains, this beta chain is a stray read and its abundance is not meaningful. The V call is TRBV3-1, the J call TRBJ2-5, with a tentative D call TRBD1 (6 bases). Deletions cut 4 bases from V and 4 bases from J, with 13 bases between. The length of the CDR3 is 14 residues. CDR1 and CDR2 from the germline V gene are LGHDT and YNNKEL (reference sequence). CDR3 region: CASSRGQKGETQYF. The CDR3 DNA reads as TGTGCCAGCAGCCGCGGACAGAAGGGAGAGACCCAGTACTTC.

This clonotype occurred many times. One junction end does not reproduce the germline sequence, and a read error may be involved. This beta chain represents an off-target read in a library built for alpha chains; its size is of limited meaning. The chain is built from TRBV27 and TRBJ1-5; D call uncertain. Germline V CDR1 and CDR2: MNHEY, SMNVEV (reference sequence). The CDR3 is made up of 8 amino acids. CDR3 bases: TGTGCCAGCAGTTTTCCCTCTTTT. Translation: CASSFPSF.

This clonotype was seen repeatedly, ten times or more. A library made for alpha chains picked up this beta chain off target, so its size means little. V is TRBV20-1 and J is TRBJ2-1; 8 nucleotides match TRBD2. CDR1 is DFQATT and CDR2 is SNEGSKA in the germline V gene (reference sequence). V lost 0 bases to trimming and J lost 8 bases; unmatched junction nucleotides: 6. This CDR3 is built from 14 residues. The CDR3 DNA follows: TGCAGTGCTAGAGATCTGCGGGGGGTGGATGAGCAGTTCTTC. Translated: CSARDLRGVDEQFF.

This clonotype was counted at least ten times. This beta chain slipped into a library made for alpha chains as a stray read, so its size is not meaningful. The CDR3 is CASSPGLAGGPDTQYF. The CDR3 region has the DNA TGTGCCAGCAGCCCAGGACTAGCGGGAGGGCCAGATACGCAGTATTTT. V is TRBV7-9 and J is TRBJ2-3; 15 nucleotides line up with TRBD2. The length of the CDR3 is 16 residues. V gave up 5 bases and J gave up 4 bases; unmatched junction bases: 4. Germline V gene lookup returns CDR1 SEHNR and CDR2 FQNEAQ (reference sequence).

This clonotype was counted at least ten times. This beta chain is off target for a library built for alpha chains, so its abundance means little. V usage is TRBV2 and J usage is TRBJ2-1; possibly TRBD1 or TRBD2 for D (5 bases each). V lost 3 bases and J 10 bases, leaving 13 bases between the germline ends. CDR3 length equals 13 residues. The V gene's germline CDR1 is SNHLY and CDR2 FYNNEI. The CDR3 DNA reads as TGTGCCAGCAGTGATGGGGACCCAGGGGAGCAGTTCTTC. Its protein is CASSDGDPGEQFF.

This clonotype was counted at least ten times. This beta chain came through as a stray read in a library set up for alpha chains, and its size says little. The chain carries TRBV5-1 and TRBJ2-3; TRBD2 aligns across 9 bases. The germline V gene encodes CDR1 SGHRS and CDR2 YFSETQ. This CDR3 has 17 amino acids. J lost 4 bases, V lost 0 bases, and 9 bases had no gene match. In DNA form, the CDR3 reads TGCGCCAGCAGCTTGGAGTCTAGCGGGAAGGGGGCAGATACGCAGTATTTT. This encodes CASSLESSGKGADTQYF.

This clonotype appeared many times. This beta chain was picked up by a library intended for alpha chains and is off target, so its count carries little meaning. The V call is TRBV5-6, the J call TRBJ2-3; unclear D gene. V shed 1 base and J shed 2 bases, with 8 bases lying between them. The CDR3 covers 14 residues. In germline, CDR1 is SGHDT, CDR2 YYEEEE. In DNA, the CDR3 is TGTGCCAGCAGCTTGACCCTTTCCACAGATACGCAGTATTTT. This sequence encodes CASSLTLSTDTQYF. Combining the CDR3 with reference TRBV5-6 and TRBJ2-3 gives the whole variable domain DAGVTQSPTHLIKTRGQQVTLRCSPKSGHDTVSWYQQALGQGPQFIFQYYEEEERQRGNFPDRFSGHQFPNYSSELNVNALLLGDSALYLCASSLTLSTDTQYFGPGTRLTVL.

This clonotype was counted ten times or more. In a library made to pick up alpha chains, this beta chain is a stray read with a size that means little. This sequence joins TRBV7-3 and TRBJ2-7, with TRBD2 matching 11 bases. V dropped 6 bases and J dropped 1; count of bases not matched to a gene: 5. The CDR3 totals 15 residues. Germline V lookup: CDR1 SGHTA, CDR2 FQGTGA. This chain's CDR3 is CASSLTSGSSYEQYF. The CDR3 region has the DNA TGTGCCAGCAGTCTAACTAGCGGGAGTTCCTACGAGCAGTACTTC.

This clonotype qualifies as medium-sized. The library was built for alpha chains, so this beta chain is an off-target read and its size means little. The chain recombines TRBV4-2 with TRBJ1-5, with no clear D. The V gene's germline CDR1 is LGHNA and CDR2 YNFKEQ. CDR3 size: 14 residues. V was pared by 1 base and J by 5 bases, with 9 bases between. CDR3 nucleotides: TGTGCCAGCAGCCAAGCAGCCGGGGATCAGCCCCAGCATTTT. Its protein product is CASSQAAGDQPQHF.

This clonotype was detected many times. This beta chain came through as a stray read in a library set up for alpha chains, and its size says little. This CDR3 is CASTPQGMADTQYF. In nucleotides, the CDR3 is TGTGCCAGCACCCCACAGGGGATGGCAGATACGCAGTATTTT. The chain uses TRBV5-6 and TRBJ2-3, with TRBD1 identical over 7 bases. CDR1 and CDR2 (germline): SGHDT, YYEEEE. CDR3 length: 14 residues. With V trimmed by 6 bases and J by 4 bases, 8 bases remained unmatched.

This clonotype has a count of ten or more. Since the library was made to target alpha chains, this beta chain is a stray read and its abundance is not meaningful. This CDR3 is CASWGGGSYEQYF. DNA of the CDR3: TGTGCCAGCTGGGGGGGAGGCTCCTACGAGCAGTACTTC. The chain recombines TRBV28 with TRBJ2-7, with 7 bases identical to TRBD2. The V segment lost 8 bases and the J segment 0 bases; nucleotides outside the gene matches: 4. Germline V gene data show CDR1 as MDHEN and CDR2 as SYDVKM. CDR3 length: 13 amino acids.

This clonotype came up many times. This beta chain is an unintended read in a library built for alpha chains; its size means little. This rearrangement joins TRBV6-5 to TRBJ2-1; D unresolved. CDR3 length: 12 amino acids. The germline V gene encodes CDR1 MNHEY and CDR2 SVGAGI. V gave up 4 bases and J gave up 2 bases, with 3 bases separating them. This CDR3 reads CASSSTYNEQFF. The CDR3, as DNA: TGTGCCAGCAGTTCAACCTACAATGAGCAGTTCTTC.

This clonotype was found many times. This beta chain slipped into a library made for alpha chains as a stray read, so its size is not meaningful. The chain recombines TRBV4-1 with TRBJ2-3; 13 positions agree with TRBD2. Germline CDR1 and CDR2: MGHRA and YSYEKL. V gave up 0 bases and J gave up 4 bases; unmatched junction bases: 4. The CDR3 is 17 amino acids. CDR3 sequence (DNA): TGCGCCAGCAGCCAAGAAGGACTAGCGGGAGCGGCAGATACGCAGTATTTT. It is translated as CASSQEGLAGAADTQYF.

As concerns this clonotype: This beta chain is a stray read from a library made for alpha chains; its abundance is not meaningful. The chain is built from TRBV7-6 and TRBJ2-2; D is ambiguous. The CDR3 has 12 residues. The germline CDR1 and CDR2 sequences are SGHVS and FNYEAQ. The ends were cut back, 4 bases at V and 7 bases at J, with 7 bases in the middle. CDR3 DNA: TGTGCCAGCAGCTCAGGAGACGGGGAGCTGTTTTTT. The encoded protein is CASSSGDGELFF. Looking up the rest from reference TRBV7-6 and TRBJ2-2 gives the full variable domain: GAGVSQSPRYKVTKRGQDVALRCDPISGHVSLYWYRQALGQGPEFLTYFNYEAQQDKSGLPNDRFSAERPEGSISTLTIQRTEQRDSAMYRCASSSGDGELFFGEGSRLTVL.

Ten or more counts support this clonotype. Found in a library prepared for alpha chains, this beta chain is an off-target read, and its abundance has little meaning. The chain's CDR3 is CSAPAPGASGRWDTDTQYF. DNA for the CDR3: TGCAGTGCTCCAGCCCCCGGTGCTAGCGGGAGGTGGGACACAGATACGCAGTATTTT. The rearrangement joins TRBV20-1 to TRBJ2-3, with 11 bases aligning to TRBD2. The CDR3 consists of 19 residues. Germline V lookup: CDR1 DFQATT, CDR2 SNEGSKA (reference sequence). J lost 2 bases, V lost 5 bases, and 18 bases had no gene match.